The entry that follows covers one T cell receptor beta chain sequence. This specimen comes from a study of blood T cell repertoires in COVID-19. Here immunoSEQ multiplex PCR was the method, and the copy in TCRdb shows in-frame clones only, minus some. The data contain about 46,000 clones, over 75% of them singletons. The source is a human donor with active COVID-19. The donor label of this sample is uncertain. The sequencing input was peripheral blood.

In nucleotides, the CDR3 is TGCGCCAGCAGTCACGGGGCATACAGGGGGGAGGAGACCCAGTACTTC. Its protein product is CASSHGAYRGEETQYF. The chain employs TRBV5-1 and TRBJ2-5; 8 nucleotides agree with TRBD1. Trimming took 5 bases from V and 5 from J; bases not matched to a gene: 14. CDR1 and CDR2 from the germline V gene are SGHRS and YFSETQ. The CDR3 runs to 16 residues.